One T cell receptor (beta chain) is described in this entry. The data originate from a study of low-dose radiotherapy and immunotherapy resistance in tumors. In the study overall: Per fraction, Cohort 2 was given 1 Gy every two weeks, accumulating a total of 13 Gy over 26 weeks. Patients took 300 mg oral aspirin daily for four cycles from cycle 1 day 1.

The donors' treatment consisted of nivolumab, ipilimumab, aspirin, low-dose cyclophosphamide and low-dose radiotherapy. Primers targeting TRAV and TRBV primed first-strand cDNA, covering alpha and beta chains. A constant-region primer paired with the V-primer adapter amplified TCRs over about 20 PCR cycles. In vitro transcription was used to amplify the isolated mRNA. TCRdb re-called the reads with MiXCR, one entry per CDR3 protein. The sample includes approximately 7,300 distinct CDR3 sequences, around 83% of them seen just once. Germline CDR1 reads MNHEY; CDR2 reads SVGAGI. CDR3 length: 15 amino acids. The J segment lost 3 bases and the V segment lost 2 bases, leaving 3 bases of the junction unmatched.

This clonotype originated in a human donor with advanced metastatic prostate, ovarian, gallbladder or colorectal cancer (not recorded which). This table probably holds off-target reads from a library built for another chain. The gene calls are TRBV6-5 and TRBJ2-3, with 9 bases that match TRBD1. The CDR3 DNA reads TGTGCCAGCAGTTACACCGGGACAGGGACAGATACGCAGTATTTT. Amino acid sequence: CASSYTGTGTDTQYF.